The source of this TCR beta chain is a study of cytomegalovirus exposure and HLA in healthy donors. Whole-study findings and limits: Confirmation was obtained in vitro that a few CMV-associated chains are specific for CMV antigens. Associated with cytomegalovirus, according to the listing, were 150 to 200 TCR beta chains. CMV serostatus was the only immune exposure information that was available.

In its sample, this clone was seen once. No antigen is known for it. The CDR3 is 17 residues long. In the PCR, 60 Vbeta and 13 Jbeta primers were used. Sequencing used immunoSEQ multiplex PCR; TCRdb keeps in-frame clones, though not all of them. The table has roughly 180,000 clones, approximately 78% seen once. Sequencing input: PBMCs. The TCR sequence derives from a woman under 30 in good health and CMV-seronegative. The chain has TRBV21-1 and TRBJ2-7; the table assigns TRBD1, which was not confirmed against the DNA. TRBV21-1 is assigned pseudogene status. The CDR3 here is CASSKVGGTGPAYEQYF. The CDR3 nucleotides are TGTGCCAGCAGCAAAGTTGGTGGGACAGGGCCCGCCTACGAGCAGTACTTC.